The entry below describes one TCR beta chain. The CDR3 carries no conserved terminal phenylalanine or tryptophan, so it likely arises from a read error. Use of 60 Vbeta and 13 Jbeta primers characterized the PCR. Only in-frame clones appear in the TCRdb table, and some are missing; sequencing was by immunoSEQ multiplex PCR. The repertoire holds about 160,000 clones, with about four fifths as singletons. The data are from a study of cytomegalovirus exposure and HLA in healthy donors. Unrecorded immune exposures were likely, despite nominal health at sampling. The germline gives CDR1 SGHTA, CDR2 FQGNSA. CDR3 length: 14 residues. Trimming took off 6 bases at V and 6 bases at J, with 14 bases between the two ends.

Sequenced sample: PBMCs. This receptor was taken from a woman aged 45-65 years in good health and CMV-seronegative. The chain couples TRBV7-2 to TRBJ2-2; D is unclear. CDR3 sequence (DNA): TGTGCCAGCAGACTCAAAAAGACGGCCGGGGAGCTGTTTTCT. Translated: CASRLKKTAGELFS.